The 4 T cell receptor beta chains below all came from one sample that was sequenced in a study of shared clonotypes between healthy human individuals. Only in-frame clones appear in the TCRdb table, and some are missing; sequencing was by immunoSEQ multiplex PCR. This sample has around 2.5 million clones, with roughly 93% found just once. Specimen: naive CD4+ T cells from PBMCs. The subset denotes: CD45RA+ positively selected. The receptor source for this set is a man aged 18 to 29 in good health. Some clones in this sample may be carry-over from other donors' samples.

This chain links TRBV27 with TRBJ1-2; D perhaps matches TRBD1 (6 bases). Germline V gene data show CDR1 as MNHEY and CDR2 as SMNVEV (reference sequence). The CDR3 length is 13 residues. V lost 6 bases, J lost 8 bases, and 16 bases lay in between. Here the CDR3 reads CASRPTGRGGYTF. The DNA for the CDR3 is TGTGCCAGCAGGCCTACAGGGCGCGGGGGCTACACCTTC.

The chain uses TRBV9 and TRBJ2-7, with no clear D. CDR1 and CDR2 from the germline V gene are SGDLS and YYNGEE. V was cut by 3 bases and J by 2 bases, with 15 bases left in between. The CDR3 runs to 15 residues. This CDR3 reads CASSADGLRTYEQYF. CDR3 DNA: TGTGCCAGCAGCGCTGATGGGCTCCGAACCTACGAGCAGTACTTC.

This clone was recorded only once. Other DNA sequences in this specimen translate into the identical CDR3. The V call is TRBV20-1, the J call TRBJ2-7; D is unresolved. The CDR3 extends over 10 amino acids. V was shortened by 3 bases and J by 7 bases, with 7 bases between the two germline ends. Germline V CDR1 and CDR2: DFQATT, SNEGSKA (reference sequence). The DNA of the CDR3 is TGCAGTGCTAGTTTGAGAGAGCAGTACTTC. Residues: CSASLREQYF.

V is TRBV10-1 and J is TRBJ1-1; D is unclear. This CDR3 has 15 amino acids. V lost 0 bases, J lost 0 bases, and 8 bases lay in between. Germline V lookup: CDR1 WNHNN, CDR2 SYGVQD (reference sequence). The CDR3 loop reads CASSESRGLNTEAFF. The CDR3 bases are TGCGCCAGCAGTGAGTCACGGGGTTTGAACACTGAAGCTTTCTTT.